Following are 12 T cell receptor beta chains from one sample sequenced in a study of blood T cell repertoires in COVID-19 (dated by TCRdb to the early 2020s). The library relied on the immunoSEQ multiplex PCR assay. TCRdb's version of the immuneACCESS table is confined to in-frame rearrangements and falls short of the full clone set. An unresolved V gene accounts for under half of the shortfall where checked; the remainder is of unknown origin. The sample records 200,000 to 250,000 clones, just over 85% of which are singletons. 14% to 15% of the sample comes from the top ten. The sample comprised PBMCs or T cells enriched from blood (not recorded which). The receptors originated from a woman in her forties or fifties with acute COVID-19.

The rearrangement joins TRBV5-1 to TRBJ2-2; 11 positions match TRBD2. Germline assignment: CDR1 SGHRS and CDR2 YFSETQ. The CDR3 covers 19 residues. With V trimmed by 0 bases and J by 6 bases, 13 bases remained unmatched. In DNA form, the CDR3 reads TGCGCCAGCAGCTTGGCCGATCTAGCGGGAGGTGGTTTCGCCGGGGAGCTGTTTTTT. Translating it yields CASSLADLAGGGFAGELFF.

The V call is TRBV3-1 (or the pseudogene TRBV3-2), the J call TRBJ1-4; TRBD1 matches at 9 bases. V was pared by 1 base and J by 1 base, with 4 bases of the junction left unmatched. The CDR3 loop spans 17 amino acids. Looked up from germline, CDR1 is LGHDT and CDR2 is YNNKEL (reference sequence). CDR3 region: CASSQGGQGRTNEKLFF. CDR3 DNA sequence: TGTGCCAGCAGCCAAGGGGGACAGGGACGAACTAATGAAAAACTGTTTTTT.

The chain couples TRBV4-2 to TRBJ2-2; 10 bases line up with TRBD1. The V gene's germline CDR1 is LGHNA and CDR2 YNFKEQ. The CDR3 is 17 residues long. Germline trimming cut 2 bases from V and 6 bases from J; bases unmatched to any gene: 9. This CDR3 is CASSQRERQGAAGELFF. CDR3 DNA sequence: TGTGCCAGCAGCCAACGGGAAAGACAGGGGGCGGCCGGGGAGCTGTTTTTT.

The chain employs TRBV7-2 and TRBJ1-2, with 7 positions matching TRBD1. Germline loops: CDR1 SGHTA, CDR2 FQGNSA. The junction had 3 bases not matched to a gene; V was cut back by 2 bases and J by 0 bases. This CDR3 region has 15 residues. The CDR3 is CASSLRQGANYGYTF. The CDR3 DNA reads TGTGCCAGCAGCTTAAGGCAGGGGGCTAACTATGGCTACACCTTC.

The rearrangement joins TRBV20-1 to TRBJ1-2; D ambiguous. The CDR3 extends over 10 amino acids. Germline V lookup: CDR1 DFQATT, CDR2 SNEGSKA (reference sequence). Trimming pared 4 bases from V and 3 bases from J, leaving 3 bases between. The CDR3 sequence is CSATDYGYTF. For the CDR3, the DNA is TGCAGTGCTACGGACTATGGCTACACCTTC.

The J gene is TRBJ2-1, the V gene TRBV4-1; 7 nucleotides agree with TRBD2. The ends lost 4 bases at V and 3 bases at J; junction bases unmatched: 6. Germline V CDR1 and CDR2: MGHRA, YSYEKL. There are 15 residues in the CDR3. The CDR3 DNA reads TGCGCCAGCAGCCTCCTCGCGGGAGACTACAATGAGCAGTTCTTC. Residues: CASSLLAGDYNEQFF.

J is TRBJ2-7 and V is TRBV18, with a tentative D call TRBD1 (6 bases). Trimming pared 4 bases from V and 4 bases from J, leaving 17 bases between. The CDR3 is made up of 15 amino acids. CDR1 and CDR2 (germline): KGHSH, LQKENI. CDR3 nucleotide sequence: TGTGCCAGCTCACTGAGGACCCAGGGGAGTTACGAGCAGTACTTC. Protein: CASSLRTQGSYEQYF.

The chain couples TRBV27 to TRBJ2-7; 8 bases agree with TRBD2. The germline V gene has CDR1 MNHEY and CDR2 SMNVEV (reference sequence). J lost 4 bases, V lost 7 bases, and 12 bases had no gene match. This CDR3 contains 15 residues. CDR3 coding DNA: TGTGCCAGCACTTTCCGGGGGGGAGGACGGTACGAGCAGTACTTC. Its protein is CASTFRGGGRYEQYF.

The chain employs TRBV5-1 and TRBJ2-7; D unresolved. Germline V gene lookup returns CDR1 SGHRS and CDR2 YFSETQ. CDR3 length: 13 amino acids. V was shortened by 2 bases and J by 3 bases, with 9 bases between the two germline ends. Here the CDR3 reads CASSFDKDYEQYF. The CDR3 region has the DNA TGCGCCAGCAGCTTTGACAAGGACTACGAGCAGTACTTC. The full variable domain, completed using reference TRBV5-1 and TRBJ2-7, is KAGVTQTPRYLIKTRGQQVTLSCSPISGHRSVSWYQQTPGQGLQFLFEYFSETQRNKGNFPGRFSGRQFSNSRSEMNVSTLELGDSALYLCASSFDKDYEQYFGPGTRLTVT.

This clone was counted a few times. J is TRBJ2-3 and V is TRBV7-8, with D hard to call. The V end lost 1 base, the J end lost 3 bases, and 11 bases lay between the germline ends. This CDR3 is built from 15 residues. The germline V gene has CDR1 SGHVS and CDR2 FQNEAQ. CDR3 in amino acids: CASSLELLLTDTQYF. The CDR3 DNA is TGTGCCAGCAGCTTAGAGTTGTTACTTACAGATACGCAGTATTTT.

This chain joins TRBV27 and TRBJ2-3; TRBD2 matches at 11 bases. The V gene's germline CDR1 is MNHEY and CDR2 SMNVEV (reference sequence). V was clipped by 3 bases and J by 6 bases; unmatched bases: 26. The CDR3 covers 22 residues. Here the CDR3 reads CASSLRPGPAETSGSGGDTQYF. The DNA of the CDR3 is TGTGCCAGCAGTTTGAGACCCGGGCCGGCAGAAACTAGCGGGAGTGGCGGCGATACGCAGTATTTT.

This rearrangement joins TRBV19 to TRBJ2-1; 15 nucleotides line up with TRBD2. Germline V gene lookup returns CDR1 LNHDA and CDR2 SQIVND (reference sequence). The V segment lost 5 bases and the J segment 7 bases; nucleotides outside the gene matches: 9. The CDR3 length is 17 residues. As DNA, the CDR3 is TGTGCCAGTAGTTCCCGGACTAGCGGGAGGGCGAGAAATGAGCAGTTCTTC. It encodes CASSSRTSGRARNEQFF.